This T cell receptor (beta chain) was sequenced for a study of T cells in Graves' hyperthyroidism and ophthalmopathy. This clonotype was found a few times. A clone one base away is much larger, so this may be a read error. Germline V lookup: CDR1 SQVTM, CDR2 ANQGSEA. The CDR3 is 13 residues long. TCR beta CDR3 region amplification was performed from RNA transcripts. The HTBI set primed first-round TCR CDR3 RT-PCR. A single record per CDR3 protein comes from TCRdb applying MiXCR to the multiplex PCR reads. Seen here are around 540,000 distinct CDR3 sequences, just over 45% observed once, and the top ten hold approximately 8.2%.

The chain recombines TRBV29-1 with TRBJ2-5; either TRBD1 or TRBD2 may fit D (6 bases each). This clonotype was sampled from a woman aged 18-29 years with Graves' hyperthyroidism. What was sequenced was peripheral blood or thyroid tissue (not recorded which). CDR3 region: CNTREGGQETQYF. Here the CDR3 DNA reads TGCAACACGCGGGAAGGGGGGCAAGAGACCCAGTACTTC.